The clone carrying this T cell receptor (beta chain) appeared a single time. These data are taken from a study of blood T cell repertoires in COVID-19. Produced via immunoSEQ multiplex PCR; TCRdb's table is partial and in-frame only. The data contain approximately 360,000 clones, 80% to 85% of them singletons. The source material was PBMCs or T cells enriched from blood (not recorded which). The source of this sequence is a woman in her fifties or sixties who had recovered from COVID-19.

CDR3 DNA sequence: TGTGCCAGCTCACCAATGGGACAGATACCTCAGCCCCAGCATTTT. Translation: CASSPMGQIPQPQHF. The chain carries TRBV18 and TRBJ1-5; 7 positions agree with TRBD1. Germline CDR1 reads KGHSH; CDR2 reads LQKENI. The CDR3 loop spans 15 amino acids. V lost 2 bases and J lost 6; bases outside the gene matches: 7. Complete variable domain (other parts from reference TRBV18 and TRBJ1-5): NAGVMQNPRHLVRRRGQEARLRCSPMKGHSHVYWYRQLPEEGLKFMVYLQKENIIDESGMPKERFSAEFPKEGPSILRIQQVVRGDSAAYFCASSPMGQIPQPQHFGDGTRLSIL.